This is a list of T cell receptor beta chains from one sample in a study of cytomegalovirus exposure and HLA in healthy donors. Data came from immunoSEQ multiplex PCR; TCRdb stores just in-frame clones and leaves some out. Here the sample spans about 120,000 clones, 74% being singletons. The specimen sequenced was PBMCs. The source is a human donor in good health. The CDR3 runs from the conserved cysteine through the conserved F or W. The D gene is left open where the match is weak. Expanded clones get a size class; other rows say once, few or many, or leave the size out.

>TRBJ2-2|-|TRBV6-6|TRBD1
TGTGCCAGCTCCGTAACCGGGACAGCGAACACCGGGGAGCTGTTTTTT
CASSVTGTANTGELFF
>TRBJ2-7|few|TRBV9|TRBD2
TGTGCCAGCGGGGGAGGGGACCTACGACAACAGTACTTC
CASGGGDLRQQYF
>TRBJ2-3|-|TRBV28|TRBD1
TGTGCCAGCAGTCCGGGACAGGGGTTTGGTGATACGCAGTATTTT
CASSPGQGFGDTQYF
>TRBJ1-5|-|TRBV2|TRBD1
TGTGCCAGCAGTGCTCAACCGGGACAGACAAATCAGCCCCAGCATTTT
CASSAQPGQTNQPQHF
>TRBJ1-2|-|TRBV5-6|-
TGTGCCAGCAGCCAGGTGACAGCTTACTATGGCTACACCTTC
CASSQVTAYYGYTF
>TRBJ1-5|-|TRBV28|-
TGTGCCAGCAGTTTATCCCTCGGGAGCAATCAGCCCCAGCATTTT
CASSLSLGSNQPQHF
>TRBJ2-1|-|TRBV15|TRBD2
TGTGCCACCAGCAGCCCCGCACGCGGGGGGGCCTATGAGCAGTTCTTC
CATSSPARGGAYEQFF
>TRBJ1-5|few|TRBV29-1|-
TGCAGCGTTTCAGTAGACAGGTCCCTAAATCAGCCCCAGCATTTT
CSVSVDRSLNQPQHF
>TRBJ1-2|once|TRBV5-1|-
TGCGCCAGCAGTCCGACCACCTGGGCCAGCTCCGGTGGCTACACCTTC
CASSPTTWASSGGYTF
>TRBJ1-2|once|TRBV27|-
TGTGCCAGCACGGATCGGGGGGTGGATGGCTACACCTTC
CASTDRGVDGYTF
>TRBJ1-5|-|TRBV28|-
TGTGCCAGCAGTTTGGGCACTAGCAATCAGCCCCAGCATTTT
CASSLGTSNQPQHF
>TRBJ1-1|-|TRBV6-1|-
TGTGCCAGCAGTGAAGAACCAGGGAACACTGAAGCTTTCTTT
CASSEEPGNTEAFF
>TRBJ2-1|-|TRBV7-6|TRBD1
TGTGCCAGCAGCTTAGGACAGGGGGATTACAATGAGCAGTTCTTC
CASSLGQGDYNEQFF
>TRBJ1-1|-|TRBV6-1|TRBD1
TGTGCCAGCAGTGACCTACAGGGGACCACTGAAGCTTTCTTT
CASSDLQGTTEAFF
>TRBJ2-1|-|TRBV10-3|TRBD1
TGTGCCATCATGGGGGTGACAGGGGGAGACAATGAGCAGTTCTTC
CAIMGVTGGDNEQFF
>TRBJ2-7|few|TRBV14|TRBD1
TGTGCCAGCAGCCCTCGACAGGGAGCAGGAACCTACGAGCAGTACTTC
CASSPRQGAGTYEQYF
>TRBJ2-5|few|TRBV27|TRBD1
TGTGCCAGCAGTTTGTTTGGGACAGGCGGGGAGACCCAGTACTTC
CASSLFGTGGETQYF